A selection of T cell receptor beta chains follows, all from one sample in a study of T cell responses to AZD1222 COVID-19 vaccine. Repertoires were generated with immunoSEQ multiplex PCR, while TCRdb's copy carries only in-frame clones and drops some. The data contain 150,000 or so clones, 90% to 95% of them seen just once; the ten biggest clones take up 3.8%. The sample here was peripheral blood, taken 28 days after the second AZD1222 dose. The origin of the receptors is an adult who received the AZD1222 COVID-19 vaccine. Both conserved end residues are part of each CDR3. The order of the fields is D gene, J gene, clone size, V gene, CDR3 DNA, CDR3 protein. D genes are given only for firm matches. Clone size, where shown, is once, few, many, or a class for clones that have expanded.

d_call: -; j_call: TRBJ2-7; clone_size: once; v_call: TRBV7-2; cdr3_nt: TGTGCCAGCAGCTTAGCCACAACCGACTACGAGCAGTACTTC; cdr3_aa: CASSLATTDYEQYF
d_call: -; j_call: TRBJ1-2; clone_size: once; v_call: TRBV19; cdr3_nt: TGTGCCAGTAGTCCGTGGGACGGCTCCTATGGCTACACCTTC; cdr3_aa: CASSPWDGSYGYTF
d_call: TRBD2; j_call: TRBJ2-1; clone_size: -; v_call: TRBV19; cdr3_nt: TGTGCCAGTAGTATGGGACTAGCGGGAGAAGTGGGCAATGAGCAGTTCTTC; cdr3_aa: CASSMGLAGEVGNEQFF
d_call: TRBD1; j_call: TRBJ1-6; clone_size: -; v_call: TRBV19; cdr3_nt: TGTGCCAGTATGACCGGGACAGGGTATTCACCCCTCCACTTT; cdr3_aa: CASMTGTGYSPLHF
d_call: -; j_call: TRBJ1-2; clone_size: -; v_call: TRBV24-1; cdr3_nt: TGTGCCACCAGTGACGAAGGTGGGGGCTACACCTTC; cdr3_aa: CATSDEGGGYTF
d_call: -; j_call: TRBJ2-3; clone_size: -; v_call: TRBV19; cdr3_nt: TGTGCCGTCGGCCCCCGCACAGATACGCAGTATTTT; cdr3_aa: CAVGPRTDTQYF
d_call: -; j_call: TRBJ1-2; clone_size: -; v_call: TRBV7-2; cdr3_nt: TGTGCCAGCAGGGAGCAGGGATTAGACTATGGCTACACCTTC; cdr3_aa: CASREQGLDYGYTF
d_call: -; j_call: TRBJ1-1; clone_size: -; v_call: TRBV29-1; cdr3_nt: TGCAGCGTTGAAGATCCACAGAACACTGAAGCTTTCTTT; cdr3_aa: CSVEDPQNTEAFF
d_call: TRBD1; j_call: TRBJ1-4; clone_size: once; v_call: TRBV5-1; cdr3_nt: TGCGCCAGCAGCTTGGGACAGGGCCTTAATGAAAAACTGTTTTTT; cdr3_aa: CASSLGQGLNEKLFF
d_call: TRBD2; j_call: TRBJ2-1; clone_size: -; v_call: TRBV11-2; cdr3_nt: TGTGCCAGCAGTCCCCGGACTAGCGGGAGGTTGGGCAATGAGCAGTTCTTC; cdr3_aa: CASSPRTSGRLGNEQFF
d_call: -; j_call: TRBJ1-1; clone_size: -; v_call: TRBV6-2/TRBV6-3; cdr3_nt: TGTGCCAGCAGTTACGACCGGGTTCCTAACACTGAAGCTTTCTTT; cdr3_aa: CASSYDRVPNTEAFF
d_call: -; j_call: TRBJ1-2; clone_size: -; v_call: TRBV5-3; cdr3_nt: TGTGCCAGAAGCCCCCGGGGTGATTATGGCTACACCTTC; cdr3_aa: CARSPRGDYGYTF
d_call: -; j_call: TRBJ1-1; clone_size: -; v_call: TRBV19; cdr3_nt: TGTGCCAGTAGGCAACCACAGAAAACAAACACTGAAGCTTTCTTT; cdr3_aa: CASRQPQKTNTEAFF
d_call: -; j_call: TRBJ2-1; clone_size: -; v_call: TRBV28; cdr3_nt: TGTGCCAGCACGGGGCAGAAAAATCTCTACAATGAGCAGTTCTTC; cdr3_aa: CASTGQKNLYNEQFF
d_call: TRBD1; j_call: TRBJ2-5; clone_size: -; v_call: TRBV25-1; cdr3_nt: TGTGCCAGCAGTGACGCAAGACAGGGGGCCGTGGAGACCCAGTACTTC; cdr3_aa: CASSDARQGAVETQYF
d_call: -; j_call: TRBJ1-2; clone_size: -; v_call: TRBV3-1/TRBV3-2; cdr3_nt: TGTGCCAGCAGCCAAGGCGCAGCCCTTGATGGCTACACCTTC; cdr3_aa: CASSQGAALDGYTF
d_call: -; j_call: TRBJ2-7; clone_size: -; v_call: TRBV27; cdr3_nt: TGTGCCAGCAGTTTATCGGGCAGATACGAGCAGTACTTC; cdr3_aa: CASSLSGRYEQYF
d_call: -; j_call: TRBJ2-3; clone_size: -; v_call: TRBV7-2; cdr3_nt: TGTGCCAGCAGCTTACCCCTTGAAGCGGCAGATACGCAGTATTTT; cdr3_aa: CASSLPLEAADTQYF
d_call: -; j_call: TRBJ2-2; clone_size: -; v_call: TRBV6-5; cdr3_nt: TGTGCCAGCAGGGACACTCTGAACACCGGGGAGCTGTTTTTT; cdr3_aa: CASRDTLNTGELFF
d_call: -; j_call: TRBJ1-3; clone_size: once; v_call: TRBV3-1/TRBV3-2; cdr3_nt: TGTGCCAGCAGCCAAGATAGAGGGTCTGGAAACACCATATATTTT; cdr3_aa: CASSQDRGSGNTIYF
d_call: TRBD2; j_call: TRBJ2-1; clone_size: -; v_call: TRBV14; cdr3_nt: TGTGCCAGCAGCCAACTAAGGCTAGCGGAAAGGGATGAGCAGTTCTTC; cdr3_aa: CASSQLRLAERDEQFF
d_call: -; j_call: TRBJ2-5; clone_size: few; v_call: TRBV7-7; cdr3_nt: TGTGCCAGCAGCTTAGTGGGCGGTCAGGCAAGGGAGACCCAGTACTTC; cdr3_aa: CASSLVGGQARETQYF
d_call: -; j_call: TRBJ2-7; clone_size: -; v_call: TRBV20-1; cdr3_nt: TGCAGTGCTAGTAGCTCGACTACGGACGCCTACGAGCAGTACTTC; cdr3_aa: CSASSSTTDAYEQYF
d_call: TRBD2; j_call: TRBJ2-4; clone_size: -; v_call: TRBV19; cdr3_nt: TGTGCCAGTAGACTAGCGGGAGAACCAAACATTCAGTACTTC; cdr3_aa: CASRLAGEPNIQYF
d_call: -; j_call: TRBJ2-7; clone_size: -; v_call: TRBV5-4; cdr3_nt: TGTGCCAGCAGCCTGACCGGGACTGGCTACGAGCAGTACTTC; cdr3_aa: CASSLTGTGYEQYF
d_call: -; j_call: TRBJ2-1; clone_size: -; v_call: TRBV3-1/TRBV3-2; cdr3_nt: TGTGCCAGCAGCCTAAGAGTGGGTGCCACCCTATGCGGTGAGCAGTTCTTC; cdr3_aa: CASSLRVGATLCGEQFF
d_call: -; j_call: TRBJ1-5; clone_size: -; v_call: TRBV4-2; cdr3_nt: TGTGCCAGCAGCCAAGTCGGGGGGGGCCATCAGCCCCAGCATTTT; cdr3_aa: CASSQVGGGHQPQHF
d_call: -; j_call: TRBJ1-2; clone_size: -; v_call: TRBV9; cdr3_nt: TGTGCCAGCAGCGGCCGAATCCACTATGGCTACACCTTC; cdr3_aa: CASSGRIHYGYTF
d_call: TRBD1; j_call: TRBJ1-1; clone_size: -; v_call: TRBV19; cdr3_nt: TGTGCCAGTACCGGGACAGGGAGACGGGCTTTCTTT; cdr3_aa: CASTGTGRRAFF
d_call: TRBD1; j_call: TRBJ2-5; clone_size: -; v_call: TRBV18; cdr3_nt: TGTGCCAGCTCACTGGACAGGGCCTTCAATCAAGAGACCCAGTACTTC; cdr3_aa: CASSLDRAFNQETQYF
d_call: -; j_call: TRBJ1-6; clone_size: -; v_call: TRBV12-1; cdr3_nt: TGTGCCAGCAGCTTTGCGGCCGACAGGGAGGTTGAGAATTCACCCCTCCACTTT; cdr3_aa: CASSFAADREVENSPLHF
d_call: -; j_call: TRBJ1-6; clone_size: -; v_call: TRBV4-3; cdr3_nt: TGCGCCAGCAGCCAAGATCTGGAGGATTCACCCCTCCACTTT; cdr3_aa: CASSQDLEDSPLHF
d_call: -; j_call: TRBJ1-1; clone_size: -; v_call: TRBV6-1; cdr3_nt: TGTGCCAGCAGTGAACCCTTTGGAGGGTCTCCTGAAGCTTTCTTT; cdr3_aa: CASSEPFGGSPEAFF
d_call: -; j_call: TRBJ2-5; clone_size: -; v_call: TRBV6-5; cdr3_nt: TGTGCCAGCAGGGAGGGCCTCGGGACCCAGTACTTC; cdr3_aa: CASREGLGTQYF
d_call: -; j_call: TRBJ1-2; clone_size: -; v_call: TRBV10-3; cdr3_nt: TGTGCCAACCATGGCTACACCTTC; cdr3_aa: CANHGYTF
d_call: -; j_call: TRBJ1-4; clone_size: -; v_call: TRBV11-2; cdr3_nt: TGTGCCAGCATCCGAGGGCAGGGCGAAAAACTGTTTTTT; cdr3_aa: CASIRGQGEKLFF
d_call: TRBD2; j_call: TRBJ2-7; clone_size: -; v_call: TRBV5-1; cdr3_nt: TGCGCCAGCAGCCCCCTACGGTCGGGGGGGAGCTACGAGCAGTACTTC; cdr3_aa: CASSPLRSGGSYEQYF
d_call: -; j_call: TRBJ2-2; clone_size: few; v_call: TRBV5-7; cdr3_nt: TGTGCCAGCAGCTTGGAGGCAGGGGTCACCGGGGAGCTGTTTTTT; cdr3_aa: CASSLEAGVTGELFF
d_call: TRBD1; j_call: TRBJ1-1; clone_size: -; v_call: TRBV11-3; cdr3_nt: TGTGCCAGCAACGCCGCAGGGGGCGCGTGGAACACTGAAGCTTTCTTT; cdr3_aa: CASNAAGGAWNTEAFF
d_call: TRBD1; j_call: TRBJ1-4; clone_size: -; v_call: TRBV7-6; cdr3_nt: TGTGCCAGCAGCCCGACAGGGGCAACTAATGAAAAACTGTTTTTT; cdr3_aa: CASSPTGATNEKLFF
d_call: TRBD2; j_call: TRBJ2-1; clone_size: -; v_call: TRBV4-2; cdr3_nt: TGTGCCAGCAGCCAGTTTGTGTCGACTAGCGGTAACAATGAGCAGTTCTTC; cdr3_aa: CASSQFVSTSGNNEQFF
d_call: TRBD1; j_call: TRBJ1-1; clone_size: -; v_call: TRBV7-9; cdr3_nt: TGTGCCAGCAGCTTGGAGGGGGCCATGAACACTGAAGCTTTCTTT; cdr3_aa: CASSLEGAMNTEAFF
d_call: -; j_call: TRBJ1-1; clone_size: few; v_call: TRBV4-1; cdr3_nt: TGCGCCAGCAGCCAAGAGGCTGGCTCTGAAGCTTTCTTT; cdr3_aa: CASSQEAGSEAFF
d_call: -; j_call: TRBJ2-7; clone_size: -; v_call: TRBV2; cdr3_nt: TGTGCCAGCAGGGCCCTCTACGAGCAGTACTTC; cdr3_aa: CASRALYEQYF
d_call: -; j_call: TRBJ2-2; clone_size: few; v_call: TRBV9; cdr3_nt: TGTGCCAGCAGGGAAAACACCGGGGAGCTGTTTTTT; cdr3_aa: CASRENTGELFF
d_call: -; j_call: TRBJ2-5; clone_size: -; v_call: TRBV15; cdr3_nt: TGTGCCACCAGCCCTGGGGGGGCGGGAGTCCAAGAGACCCAGTACTTC; cdr3_aa: CATSPGGAGVQETQYF
d_call: TRBD1; j_call: TRBJ2-7; clone_size: -; v_call: TRBV11-3; cdr3_nt: TGTGCCAGCAGCTTATACAGTGGACAGGGGGAAAACGAGCAGTACTTC; cdr3_aa: CASSLYSGQGENEQYF
d_call: -; j_call: TRBJ1-5; clone_size: -; v_call: TRBV4-1; cdr3_nt: TGCGCCAGCAGCCAACAGGGCGCAAAGCGTCGGGGGCAGCCCCAGCATTTT; cdr3_aa: CASSQQGAKRRGQPQHF
d_call: TRBD2; j_call: TRBJ2-5; clone_size: -; v_call: TRBV7-2; cdr3_nt: TGTGCCAGCAGCTTAGCCGCGGGGGGGGCTCGGGAGACCCAGTACTTC; cdr3_aa: CASSLAAGGARETQYF
d_call: -; j_call: TRBJ2-7; clone_size: -; v_call: TRBV6-6; cdr3_nt: TGTGCCAGCATCCCCCGGGGCGTTGCAGGGTCGGAGCAGTACTTC; cdr3_aa: CASIPRGVAGSEQYF
d_call: -; j_call: TRBJ2-1; clone_size: once; v_call: TRBV4-1; cdr3_nt: TGCGCCAGCAGCCAAACCAGGATTGATGAGCAGTTCTTC; cdr3_aa: CASSQTRIDEQFF
d_call: -; j_call: TRBJ1-2; clone_size: few; v_call: TRBV3-1/TRBV3-2; cdr3_nt: TGTGCCAGCAGCCCGGGACGGGGCTACACCTTC; cdr3_aa: CASSPGRGYTF
d_call: TRBD2; j_call: TRBJ2-1; clone_size: -; v_call: TRBV18; cdr3_nt: TGTGCCAGCTCACCATGGGCGGGGACTAGCGCCTACTTCTCCTACAATGAGCAGTTCTTC; cdr3_aa: CASSPWAGTSAYFSYNEQFF
d_call: TRBD1; j_call: TRBJ2-7; clone_size: -; v_call: TRBV6-5; cdr3_nt: TGTGCCAGCAGTCTCGAGCCGGGACAGACCTACGAGCAGTACTTC; cdr3_aa: CASSLEPGQTYEQYF
d_call: -; j_call: TRBJ2-3; clone_size: -; v_call: TRBV7-8; cdr3_nt: TGTGCCAGCAGCTGGGACTTGAGCACAGATACGCAGTATTTT; cdr3_aa: CASSWDLSTDTQYF
d_call: -; j_call: TRBJ1-6; clone_size: -; v_call: TRBV6-5; cdr3_nt: TGTGCCAGCAGTTACAGAGGTTCACCCCTCCACTTT; cdr3_aa: CASSYRGSPLHF
d_call: -; j_call: TRBJ2-2; clone_size: -; v_call: TRBV6-4; cdr3_nt: TGTGCCAGCAGCGACGGCCCCGGGGAGCTGTTTTTT; cdr3_aa: CASSDGPGELFF
d_call: -; j_call: TRBJ1-1; clone_size: -; v_call: TRBV28; cdr3_nt: TGTGCCAGCACCTTGGCCGCTTTGGGGGTGGAAGCTTTCTTT; cdr3_aa: CASTLAALGVEAFF
d_call: TRBD1; j_call: TRBJ1-2; clone_size: once; v_call: TRBV6-5; cdr3_nt: TGTGCCAGCAGCCGTTATAGAACAGGGGATGGCTACACCTTC; cdr3_aa: CASSRYRTGDGYTF
d_call: TRBD2; j_call: TRBJ2-7; clone_size: -; v_call: TRBV7-9; cdr3_nt: TGTGCCAGCAGCTTAGGACTAGCCGCCTACGAGCAGTACTTC; cdr3_aa: CASSLGLAAYEQYF